A selection of T cell receptor beta chains follows, all from one sample in a study of shared clonotypes between healthy human individuals. Sequencing was performed with immunoSEQ multiplex PCR; in TCRdb, only in-frame clones are kept and a portion is missing. The sample contains about 2.4 million clones, roughly 93% of which appear only once. The sequencing sample was made of naive CD4+ T cells from PBMCs. These receptors were taken from a man younger than 30 in good health. Some clones in this sample may be carry-over from other donors' samples. Both conserved end residues are part of each CDR3. The order of the fields is D gene, V gene, clone size, J gene, CDR3 protein, CDR3 DNA. The D gene is left open where the match is weak. Rows give clone size only sometimes, using once, few, many, or a class for an expanded clone.

d_gene: TRBD2
v_gene: TRBV10-3
abundance: NA
j_gene: TRBJ2-3
CDR3aa: CAISTTSGPDTQYF
CDR3nt: TGTGCCATCAGCACAACTAGCGGTCCAGATACGCAGTATTTT

d_gene: NA
v_gene: TRBV5-1
abundance: NA
j_gene: TRBJ1-4
CDR3aa: CASSRMGLDEKLFF
CDR3nt: TGCGCCAGCAGCCGGATGGGTTTAGATGAAAAACTGTTTTTT

d_gene: TRBD2
v_gene: TRBV18
abundance: NA
j_gene: TRBJ2-5
CDR3aa: CASSLLAGVETQYF
CDR3nt: TGTGCCAGCTCCCTTCTAGCGGGAGTGGAGACCCAGTACTTC

d_gene: TRBD1
v_gene: TRBV6-5
abundance: NA
j_gene: TRBJ1-4
CDR3aa: CASRGQGRGEKLFF
CDR3nt: TGTGCCAGCAGAGGACAGGGAAGAGGAGAAAAACTGTTTTTT

d_gene: TRBD1
v_gene: TRBV19
abundance: few
j_gene: TRBJ1-5
CDR3aa: CASMRTGEGNQPQHF
CDR3nt: TGTGCCAGTATGCGAACAGGGGAAGGGAATCAGCCCCAGCATTTT

d_gene: NA
v_gene: TRBV6-1
abundance: once
j_gene: TRBJ1-1
CDR3aa: CASSGHGTEAFF
CDR3nt: TGTGCCAGCAGTGGGCACGGAACTGAAGCTTTCTTT

d_gene: NA
v_gene: TRBV18
abundance: NA
j_gene: TRBJ1-3
CDR3aa: CASSPWDTSGNTIYF
CDR3nt: TGTGCCAGCTCACCGTGGGACACCTCTGGAAACACCATATATTTT

d_gene: NA
v_gene: TRBV9
abundance: NA
j_gene: TRBJ2-7
CDR3aa: CASSVGRGDYEQYF
CDR3nt: TGTGCCAGCAGCGTAGGCAGGGGAGACTACGAGCAGTACTTC

d_gene: NA
v_gene: TRBV7-9
abundance: NA
j_gene: TRBJ1-1
CDR3aa: CASSPPAGVAFF
CDR3nt: TGTGCCAGCAGTCCCCCGGCGGGGGTGGCTTTCTTT

d_gene: TRBD2
v_gene: TRBV6-5
abundance: NA
j_gene: TRBJ2-7
CDR3aa: CASKRDPYEQYF
CDR3nt: TGTGCCAGCAAGCGGGACCCCTACGAGCAGTACTTC

d_gene: TRBD1
v_gene: TRBV5-4
abundance: NA
j_gene: TRBJ2-7
CDR3aa: CASSRDRAVGEQYF
CDR3nt: TGTGCCAGCAGCCGGGACAGGGCAGTGGGCGAGCAGTACTTC